This T cell receptor beta chain is drawn from a study of blood T cell repertoires in COVID-19. Study summary: Donors in the United States, Italy and Spain gave samples during acute or convalescent COVID-19. Sources were T cells, B-cell-depleted T cells, or PBMCs; the material itself was cDNA or gDNA.

Authors' data handling: How many nucleated cells were present was estimated from reference gene primer amplification. TCRdb's copy holds only in-frame clones and misses some; the assay was immunoSEQ multiplex PCR. V, J and clone size derive from that table, while D and trimming were established from the DNA sequence. The table has some 240,000 clones, 85% seen once. Germline CDR1 and CDR2: MNHEY and SVGAGI. The V gene lost 6 bases and the J gene lost 6 bases, with 9 bases spanning the gap. The CDR3 contains 13 residues. Seattle's cohort entered during active infection and was followed longitudinally. Sequencing was done on a sample of peripheral blood. The sequence was obtained from a woman aged 70 to 79 with COVID-19, enrolled during active disease. The chain couples TRBV6-5 to TRBJ1-6, with D perhaps TRBD1 (5 bases). The CDR3 DNA sequence: TGTGCCAGCAGCGACAGCTTTAATTCACCCCTCCACTTT. Translation: CASSDSFNSPLHF.